The 15 T cell receptor beta chains in this list originate from one sample, sequenced in a study of T cells after yellow fever vaccination. TCRdb reprocessed the 5' RACE reads with MiXCR, giving one entry per CDR3 protein. The sample consists of under 350,000 distinct CDR3 sequences, roughly 3.9% of them appearing once. The specimen comprised PBMCs, sampled 5 days after the yellow fever booster vaccination. These receptors all come from a man aged 18-30 years who received the YFV17D yellow fever vaccine.

In its sample, this clonotype was seen a few times. V gene TRBV10-3 combines with J gene TRBJ1-2, with D perhaps matching TRBD1 (5 bases). Trimming cost V 6 bases and J 5 bases, with 13 bases left between them. The germline CDR1 and CDR2 sequences are ENHRY and SYGVKD. The CDR3 runs 13 residues. CDR3 nucleotides: TGTGCCATCAGCAAGGAGACAGAATATGGCTACACCTTC. It codes for CAISKETEYGYTF.

In its sample, this clonotype was seen a few times. The V call is TRBV10-2, the J call TRBJ2-7, with 7 bases lining up with TRBD1. The CDR3 length is 15 residues. V shed 3 bases, J shed 3 bases, and the junction held 8 bases outside the gene matches. Germline V gives CDR1 WSHSY, CDR2 SAAADI. The CDR3 DNA follows: TGCGCCAGCAGTGACCCCGAACAGGGGCGCTACGAGCAGTACTTC. The encoded protein is CASSDPEQGRYEQYF.

This chain connects TRBV20-1 to TRBJ2-3; 7 nucleotides line up with TRBD1. Germline CDR1 DFQATT, CDR2 SNEGSKA (reference sequence). V gave up 6 bases and J gave up 1 base; unmatched junction bases: 10. CDR3 length: 15 amino acids. CDR3 sequence: CSADGTVDRTDTQYF. The CDR3 DNA reads TGCAGTGCAGACGGGACAGTGGACCGCACAGATACGCAGTATTTT.

This clonotype has only a few counts. This chain joins TRBV7-3 and TRBJ2-1; D is uncertain. V lost 6 bases and J lost 6, with 12 bases in between. The CDR3 length is 13 residues. The germline gives CDR1 SGHTA, CDR2 FQGTGA. The CDR3: CASRSRVGNEQFF. CDR3 in DNA: TGTGCCAGCAGGTCTAGAGTGGGCAATGAGCAGTTCTTC. The variable domain in full, completed from reference TRBV7-3 and TRBJ2-1, reads GAGVSQTPSNKVTEKGKYVELRCDPISGHTALYWYRQSLGQGPEFLIYFQGTGAADDSGLPNDRFFAVRPEGSVSTLKIQRTERGDSAVYLCASRSRVGNEQFFGPGTRLTVL.

This clonotype appeared a few times. V gene TRBV6-5 combines with J gene TRBJ2-1; 9 bases are a match to TRBD1. Germline V gene lookup returns CDR1 MNHEY and CDR2 SVGAGI. CDR3 size: 15 residues. Trimming took 5 bases from V and 7 from J; bases not matched to a gene: 9. CDR3 amino acids: CASSETGGAVNEQFF. CDR3 sequence (DNA): TGTGCCAGCAGTGAAACAGGGGGCGCAGTAAATGAGCAGTTCTTC.

This chain connects TRBV2 to TRBJ2-7; 10 bases match TRBD2. CDR3 length: 14 amino acids. CDR1 is SNHLY and CDR2 is FYNNEI in the germline V gene. The J segment lost 3 bases and the V segment lost 6 bases, leaving 5 bases of the junction unmatched. The CDR3 region is CASRGSSGGYEQYV. CDR3 in DNA: TGTGCCAGCAGAGGGTCTAGCGGGGGCTACGAGCAGTACGTC.

The rearrangement uses TRBV2 and TRBJ2-7; no definite D call. V was trimmed by 2 bases and J by 2 bases, leaving 10 bases between them. The CDR3 consists of 14 residues. CDR1 is SNHLY, CDR2 FYNNEI, per germline. The chain's CDR3 is CASSETQTTYEQYV. The DNA for the CDR3 is TGTGCCAGCAGTGAAACACAGACCACCTACGAGCAGTACGTC.

CDR3 amino acids: CSVEAPQEVARNEQFF. CDR3 bases: TGCAGCGTTGAGGCCCCACAAGAGGTTGCGCGCAATGAGCAGTTCTTC. The chain is built from TRBV29-1 and TRBJ2-1; D not certain. The CDR3 totals 16 residues. V lost 3 bases to trimming and J lost 6 bases, with 21 bases between them. The germline gives CDR1 SQVTM, CDR2 ANQGSEA.

This clonotype was seen more than once but under ten times. The chain is built from TRBV3-1 and TRBJ2-1; possibly TRBD1 or TRBD2 for D (5 bases each). CDR3 length: 14 amino acids. The V gene lost 8 bases and the J gene lost 2 bases, with 13 bases spanning the gap. CDR1 is LGHDT and CDR2 is YNNKEL in the germline V gene (reference sequence). CDR3 nucleotide sequence: TGTGCCAGCGGGGGAAAGGTCACCTACAATGAGCAGTTCTTC. This sequence encodes CASGGKVTYNEQFF.

This clonotype appeared a few times. The V gene is TRBV4-1, the J gene TRBJ2-1, with 9 bases fitting TRBD2. V shed 3 bases, J shed 10 bases, and the junction held 1 base outside the gene matches. CDR3 length equals 12 residues. From germline, CDR1 is MGHRA and CDR2 YSYEKL. The CDR3 reads CASSHTSGEQFF. The CDR3 nucleotides read TGCGCCAGCAGCCACACTAGCGGGGAGCAGTTCTTC.

In its sample, this clonotype was seen many times. The chain carries TRBV24-1 and TRBJ2-4; 10 nucleotides line up with TRBD1. The junction had 13 bases not matched to a gene; V was cut back by 0 bases and J by 0 bases. This CDR3 has 21 amino acids. Per the germline V gene, CDR1 is KGHDR and CDR2 is SFDVKD. In DNA, the CDR3 is TGTGCCACCAGTGATTTGCCCTCGGGCCGGGGACAGGGGTTAGCCAAAAACATTCAGTACTTC. This gives the protein CATSDLPSGRGQGLAKNIQYF.

This clonotype was observed a few times. The chain employs TRBV7-9 and TRBJ2-7; D is unclear. CDR3 length: 14 residues. V was shortened by 1 base and J by 6 bases, with 13 bases between the two germline ends. The germline CDR1 and CDR2 sequences are SEHNR and FQNEAQ (reference sequence). Written as DNA, the CDR3 is TGTGCCAGCAGCTTAGGGGCCGTCCGGTCCGAGCAGTACTTC. Its protein product is CASSLGAVRSEQYF.

The chain links TRBV4-1 to TRBJ1-1, with 8 bases lining up with TRBD1. In germline, CDR1 is MGHRA, CDR2 YSYEKL. After removal of 4 bases from V and 5 bases from J, the junction contained 12 bases not matched to a gene. The CDR3 is made up of 16 amino acids. CDR3 residues: CASSPRSQGALTEAFF. The DNA for the CDR3 is TGCGCCAGCAGCCCCAGATCCCAGGGGGCTCTAACTGAAGCTTTCTTT.

This clonotype has only a few counts. This chain links TRBV6-6 with TRBJ1-2; 8 bases are a match to TRBD1. The ends lost 6 bases at V and 8 bases at J; junction bases unmatched: 11. The germline V gene encodes CDR1 MNHNY and CDR2 SVGAGI (reference sequence). This CDR3 has 14 amino acids. The CDR3 loop is CASSRQGTGEGYTF. CDR3 in DNA: TGTGCCAGCAGCCGACAGGGGACGGGTGAGGGCTACACCTTC.

This clonotype appeared a few times. Here the CDR3 reads CASSQTRRWYDTEAFF. The CDR3 coding sequence is TGTGCCAGCAGCCAAACAAGGAGGTGGTACGACACTGAAGCTTTCTTT. V usage is TRBV14 and J usage is TRBJ1-1; D call uncertain. Germline CDR1 reads SGHDN; CDR2 reads FVKESK. V lost 2 bases and J lost 3, with 16 bases in between. This CDR3 contains 16 residues.